A single sample gave rise to the 20 T cell receptor beta chains below, sequenced in a study of CD8 T cells in Susac syndrome. Reverse transcription of about 0.5 to 1 ug RNA used random hexamers. TCRdb reanalysed the immunoSEQ multiplex PCR reads using MiXCR and keeps one entry per CDR3 protein. The sample yields about 250,000 distinct CDR3 sequences, 80% to 95% seen once. The sample taken for sequencing was CD4+ T cells from PBMCs. These receptors were obtained from a human donor with multiple sclerosis.

This sequence joins TRBV28 and TRBJ2-7; D unresolved. CDR1 is MDHEN and CDR2 is SYDVKM in the germline V gene. Trimming pared 2 bases from V and 6 bases from J, leaving 8 bases between. The CDR3 has 12 amino acids. The CDR3 nucleotides are TGTGCCAGCAGTTTAGTCGGACGCGAGCAGTACTTC. As protein: CASSLVGREQYF.

The rearrangement joins TRBV2 to TRBJ2-1, with a weak D call TRBD1 (5 bases). The CDR3 consists of 11 residues. Germline CDR1 reads SNHLY; CDR2 reads FYNNEI. Trimming left V 11 bases short and J 3 bases short, with 8 bases between. The CDR3, as DNA: TGTGCCGGGGCTGGCTACAATGAGCAGTTCTTC. Translating gives CAGAGYNEQFF. The whole variable domain, filled in from reference TRBV2 and TRBJ2-1, reads EPEVTQTPSHQVTQMGQEVILRCVPISNHLYFYWYRQILGQKVEFLVSFYNNEISEKSEIFDDQFSVERPDGSNFTLKIRSTKLEDSAMYFCAGAGYNEQFFGPGTRLTVL.

The gene calls are TRBV5-1 and TRBJ2-7; D is uncertain. This CDR3 has 12 amino acids. Germline CDR1 SGHRS, CDR2 YFSETQ. Trimming cost V 5 bases and J 5 bases, with 11 bases left between them. CDR3 residues: CASSLQGHEQYF. The CDR3 DNA reads TGCGCCAGCAGTCTCCAAGGTCACGAGCAGTACTTC.

The chain has TRBV7-9 and TRBJ2-6; a possible D gene is TRBD2 (6 bases). Germline V gene lookup returns CDR1 SEHNR and CDR2 FQNEAQ (reference sequence). The V gene lost 2 bases and the J gene lost 2 bases, with 10 bases spanning the gap. This CDR3 has 16 residues. CDR3 DNA: TGTGCCAGCAGCTTATTCGGGGGACCTGGGGCCAACGTCCTGACTTTC. Translating it yields CASSLFGGPGANVLTF. Full variable domain (missing parts from reference TRBV7-9 and TRBJ2-6): DTGVSQNPRHKITKRGQNVTFRCDPISEHNRLYWYRQTLGQGPEFLTYFQNEAQLEKSRLLSDRFSAERPKGSFSTLEIQRTEQGDSAMYLCASSLFGGPGANVLTFGAGSRLTVL.

The gene calls are TRBV9 and TRBJ2-5, with D perhaps TRBD1 or TRBD2 (5 bases each). The V end lost 4 bases, the J end lost 5 bases, and 15 bases lay between the germline ends. CDR3 size: 14 residues. From germline, CDR1 is SGDLS and CDR2 YYNGEE. As DNA, the CDR3 is TGTGCCAGCAGCACCCGGGACCCCGCGGAGACCCAGTACTTC. It is translated as CASSTRDPAETQYF.

The CDR3: CAWSPGLAGYNEQFF. In nucleotides, the CDR3 is TGTGCCTGGAGTCCAGGACTAGCGGGGTACAATGAGCAGTTCTTC. The chain has TRBV30 and TRBJ2-1, with 12 nucleotides matching TRBD2. The junction had 3 bases not matched to a gene; V was cut back by 2 bases and J by 4 bases. The germline CDR1 and CDR2 sequences are GTSNPN and SVGIG (reference sequence). The CDR3 is 15 amino acids.

The rearrangement links TRBV6-5 to TRBJ1-1; D is unclear. CDR1 MNHEY and CDR2 SVGAGI come from the germline V gene. The CDR3 covers 18 residues. V dropped 5 bases and J dropped 2 bases, with 24 bases sitting between them. CDR3 sequence: CASSHPTHWHPSNTEAFF. CDR3 coding DNA: TGTGCCAGCAGTCACCCCACCCACTGGCACCCGAGCAACACTGAAGCTTTCTTT.

This chain joins TRBV3-1 and TRBJ1-5, with 11 nucleotides matching TRBD1. The length of the CDR3 is 15 residues. The germline gives CDR1 LGHDT, CDR2 YNNKEL (reference sequence). With 3 bases clipped from V and 7 bases from J, the junction kept 5 bases outside the gene matches. The CDR3 DNA reads as TGTGCCAGCAGCCAGTTTGGGACAGGGGGACAGCCCCAGCATTTT. This translates into CASSQFGTGGQPQHF.

This chain links TRBV6-5 with TRBJ1-2; the D is unclear. Trimming removed 6 bases from V and 1 base from J, with 3 bases in between. The CDR3 has 11 residues. Germline lookup yields CDR1 MNHEY and CDR2 SVGAGI. DNA of the CDR3: TGTGCCAGCAGGGATAACTATGGCTACACCTTC. This gives the protein CASRDNYGYTF.

A single count supports this clonotype. The chain employs TRBV12-5 and TRBJ1-1; 7 nucleotides line up with TRBD1. CDR3 length: 17 amino acids. CDR1 and CDR2 (germline): LGHNT, FRNRAP. J was trimmed by 0 bases and V by 0 bases; bases with no gene match: 7. In DNA, the CDR3 is TGTGCTAGTGGTTTGGTACGGGGCAGGGGGATGAACACTGAAGCTTTCTTT. Translating gives CASGLVRGRGMNTEAFF.

This chain uses TRBV28 with TRBJ1-5; D gene uncertain. Germline loops: CDR1 MDHEN, CDR2 SYDVKM. V dropped 3 bases and J dropped 7 bases, with 13 bases sitting between them. This CDR3 contains 14 residues. CDR3 sequence (DNA): TGTGCCAGCAGTTTCCGGGGAATGATACAGCCCCAGCATTTT. It translates to CASSFRGMIQPQHF.

The chain employs TRBV4-1 and TRBJ2-7, with 12 bases that match TRBD1. Looked up from germline, CDR1 is MGHRA and CDR2 is YSYEKL. The CDR3 has 14 residues. V shed 4 bases and J 5 bases; nucleotides not matched to a gene: 3. The CDR3 is CASSPGTGGDEQYV. The CDR3 DNA follows: TGCGCCAGCAGCCCAGGGACAGGGGGCGACGAGCAGTACGTC.

This sequence joins TRBV14 and TRBJ1-1; unclear D gene. From germline, CDR1 is SGHDN and CDR2 FVKESK. V shed 4 bases and J shed 1 base, with 7 bases lying between them. This CDR3 has 13 amino acids. The CDR3 region has the DNA TGTGCCAGCAGCCGAGAGTGGAACACTGAAGCTTTCTTT. It is translated as CASSREWNTEAFF.

The chain recombines TRBV29-1 with TRBJ1-5; 9 bases map to TRBD1. This CDR3 is built from 12 residues. J was trimmed by 5 bases and V by 5 bases; bases with no gene match: 1. From germline, CDR1 is SQVTM and CDR2 ANQGSEA. CDR3 protein: CSVWDRDQPQHF. In nucleotides, the CDR3 is TGCAGCGTTTGGGACAGGGATCAGCCCCAGCATTTT.

CDR3: CASSLAGVDGYTF. The CDR3 coding sequence is TGTGCCAGCAGCTTGGCAGGGGTGGATGGCTACACCTTC. The chain employs TRBV5-4 and TRBJ1-2, with D possibly matching TRBD1 (6 bases). V lost 0 bases to trimming and J lost 6 bases, with 9 bases between them. Germline V gives CDR1 SGHNT, CDR2 YYREEE (reference sequence). This CDR3 is built from 13 residues.

The chain couples TRBV15 to TRBJ2-2, with 7 bases that match TRBD1. The trim removed 5 bases at V and 3 bases at J, leaving 9 bases unmatched. The length of the CDR3 is 16 residues. Germline CDR1 reads LNHNV; CDR2 reads YYDKDF (reference sequence). CDR3: CATSLGQAPDTGELFF. The CDR3 DNA sequence: TGTGCCACCAGCCTCGGACAGGCACCTGACACCGGGGAGCTGTTTTTT.

DNA of the CDR3: TGTGCCAGTAAGCAGCCCGATAATTCACCCCTCCACTTT. As protein: CASKQPDNSPLHF. The J gene is TRBJ1-6, the V gene TRBV19; D not certain. The CDR3 runs to 13 residues. Germline CDR1 reads LNHDA; CDR2 reads SQIVND (reference sequence). Trimming removed 7 bases from V and 5 bases from J, with 9 bases in between.

This chain uses TRBV7-8 with TRBJ1-3; a weak D match, TRBD1 (6 bases). Trimming removed 3 bases at V and 1 base at J, with 13 bases between. The CDR3 extends over 16 amino acids. Germline CDR1 is SGHVS and CDR2 is FQNEAQ. This chain's CDR3 is CASSLGTLNSGNTIYF. CDR3 DNA sequence: TGTGCCAGCAGCTTGGGGACACTAAATTCTGGAAACACCATATATTTT.

The gene calls are TRBV5-1 and TRBJ2-1, with 7 positions matching TRBD2. The CDR3 extends over 15 amino acids. Germline V gene sequence: CDR1 SGHRS, CDR2 YFSETQ. V gave up 3 bases and J gave up 5 bases; unmatched junction bases: 8. CDR3 sequence (DNA): TGCGCCAGCAGCTCACTACGCGGGAGCCACAATGAGCAGTTCTTC. Residues: CASSSLRGSHNEQFF.

This sequence joins TRBV28 and TRBJ2-7; D is unclear. CDR1 and CDR2 from the germline V gene are MDHEN and SYDVKM. This CDR3 comprises 15 residues. Trimming took 5 bases from V and 2 from J, leaving 16 bases between them. CDR3 region: CASSEYQGNAYEQYV. The CDR3 DNA is TGTGCCAGCAGTGAATATCAAGGGAACGCCTACGAGCAGTACGTC.